This T cell receptor beta chain was captured in a study of CD8+ T cells in alopecia areata. Study at large: Each day, treated patients took oral tofacitinib twice, at 5 to 10 mg per dose.

CDR3 length equals 15 residues. Germline CDR1 is SNHLY and CDR2 is FYNNEI. Trimming at V came to 3 bases and at J to 1 base, leaving 5 bases not matched to a gene. RNA was extracted and reverse transcribed into cDNA as the sequencing template. Produced via immunoSEQ multiplex PCR; TCRdb's table is partial and in-frame only. The table includes about 120,000 clones, about 50% detected once. As to treatment: oral pan-JAK inhibitor, 5-10 mg twice daily. This chain uses TRBV2 with TRBJ2-5, with 7 bases lining up with TRBD2. The sequenced sample was CD4+ T cells sorted from blood, obtained at week 4, from a patient treated with tofacitinib. The TCR comes from a human donor with alopecia areata. CDR3 loop: CASSETGGSQETQYF. DNA of the CDR3: TGTGCCAGCAGTGAGACGGGCGGGAGCCAAGAGACCCAGTACTTC.